This entry is about one T cell receptor beta chain. This entry comes from a study of CD8 T cells in Susac syndrome. A quantity of about 0.5 to 1 ug RNA underwent reverse transcription using random hexamers. Coverage of TCR beta CDR3 amplification by immunoSEQ multiplex PCR extended to 54 Vbeta and 13 Jbeta. Using its own MiXCR run on the immunoSEQ multiplex PCR reads, TCRdb lists one record per CDR3 protein. The sample yields under 200,000 distinct CDR3 sequences, 90% to 95% seen once. This CDR3 contains 15 residues. Germline CDR1 is LGHNA and CDR2 is YNFKEQ. V was pared by 2 bases and J by 3 bases, with 10 bases between.

Sequenced input: CD4+ T cells from PBMCs. V gene TRBV4-2 combines with J gene TRBJ2-2; D possibly corresponds to TRBD2 (7 bases). The TCR originated in a human donor in good health. DNA for the CDR3: TGTGCCAGCAGCCAATGGGGGGGCGACACCGGGGAGCTGTTTTTT. This sequence encodes CASSQWGGDTGELFF.